The clone carrying this TCR beta chain came up a few times. The data originate from a study of cytomegalovirus exposure and HLA in healthy donors. The CDR3 extends over 12 amino acids. The V gene lost 5 bases and the J gene lost 3 bases, with 8 bases spanning the gap. Germline V gene lookup returns CDR1 LNHDA and CDR2 SQIVND (reference sequence). This PCR relied on a set of 60 Vbeta primers and 13 Jbeta primers. Produced via immunoSEQ multiplex PCR; TCRdb's table is partial and in-frame only. This sample has about 130,000 clones; 84% occur once, and the top ten carry roughly 3%. The chain couples TRBV19 to TRBJ2-7, with D possibly matching TRBD2 (6 bases). The sequence was obtained from a woman between 18 and 29 years old in good health and CMV-seropositive. Sequenced sample: PBMCs. CDR3 in amino acids: CASSGGIYEQYF. For the CDR3, the DNA is TGTGCCAGTAGTGGAGGGATCTACGAGCAGTACTTC.